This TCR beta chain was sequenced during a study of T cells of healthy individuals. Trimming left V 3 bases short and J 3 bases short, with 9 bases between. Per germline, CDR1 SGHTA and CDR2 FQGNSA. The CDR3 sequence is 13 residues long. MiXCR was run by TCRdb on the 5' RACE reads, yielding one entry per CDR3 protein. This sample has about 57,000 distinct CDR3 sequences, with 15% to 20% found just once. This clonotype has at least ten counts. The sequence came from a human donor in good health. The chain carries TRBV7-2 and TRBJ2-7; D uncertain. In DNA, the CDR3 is TGTGCCAGCAGCTTTGGGTCAGACTACGAGCAGTACTTC. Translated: CASSFGSDYEQYF.